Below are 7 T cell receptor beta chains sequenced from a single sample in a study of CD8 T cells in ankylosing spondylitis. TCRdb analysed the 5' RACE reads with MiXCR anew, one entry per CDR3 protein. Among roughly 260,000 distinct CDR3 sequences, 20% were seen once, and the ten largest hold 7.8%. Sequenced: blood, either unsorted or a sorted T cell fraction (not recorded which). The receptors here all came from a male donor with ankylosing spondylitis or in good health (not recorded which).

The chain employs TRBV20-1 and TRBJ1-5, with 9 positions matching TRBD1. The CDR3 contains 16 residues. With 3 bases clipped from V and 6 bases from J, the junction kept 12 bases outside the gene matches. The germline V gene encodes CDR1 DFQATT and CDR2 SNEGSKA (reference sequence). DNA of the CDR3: TGCAGTGCTAGCAGAAGCCTACAGGGGGCCGGTCAGCCCCAGCATTTT. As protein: CSASRSLQGAGQPQHF.

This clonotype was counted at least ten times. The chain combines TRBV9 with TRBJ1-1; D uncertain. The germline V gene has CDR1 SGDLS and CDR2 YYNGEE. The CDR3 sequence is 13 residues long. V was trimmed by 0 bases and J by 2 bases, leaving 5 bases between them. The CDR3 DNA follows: TGTGCCAGCAGCGTAGTTTTAAACACTGAAGCTTTCTTT. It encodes CASSVVLNTEAFF.

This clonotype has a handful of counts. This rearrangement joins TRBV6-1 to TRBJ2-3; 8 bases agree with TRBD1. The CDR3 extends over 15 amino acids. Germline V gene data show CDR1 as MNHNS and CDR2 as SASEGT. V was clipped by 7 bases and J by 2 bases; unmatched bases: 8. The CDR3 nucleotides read TGTGCCAGCACCAGGCAGGGGGCGAACACAGATACGCAGTATTTT. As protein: CASTRQGANTDTQYF.

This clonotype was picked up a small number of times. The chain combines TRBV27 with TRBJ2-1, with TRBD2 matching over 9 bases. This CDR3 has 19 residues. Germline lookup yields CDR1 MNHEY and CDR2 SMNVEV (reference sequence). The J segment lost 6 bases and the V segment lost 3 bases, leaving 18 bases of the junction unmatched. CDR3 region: CASSLLPGLAAYVGNEQFF. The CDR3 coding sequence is TGTGCCAGCAGTTTGCTCCCGGGACTAGCTGCATACGTGGGCAATGAGCAGTTCTTC.

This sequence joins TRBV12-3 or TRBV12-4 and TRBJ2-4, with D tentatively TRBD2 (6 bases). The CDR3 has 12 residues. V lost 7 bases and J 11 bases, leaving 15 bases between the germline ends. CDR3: CASTAGYEVQYF. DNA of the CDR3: TGTGCCAGCACGGCGGGGTACGAGGTTCAGTACTTC.

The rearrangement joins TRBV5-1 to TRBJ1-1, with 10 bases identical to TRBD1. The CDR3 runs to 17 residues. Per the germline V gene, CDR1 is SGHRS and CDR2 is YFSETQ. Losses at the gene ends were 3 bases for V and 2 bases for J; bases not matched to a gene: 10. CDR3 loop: CASSSSFDRGHNTEAFF. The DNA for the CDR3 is TGCGCCAGCAGCTCCTCCTTCGACAGGGGGCACAACACTGAAGCTTTCTTT.

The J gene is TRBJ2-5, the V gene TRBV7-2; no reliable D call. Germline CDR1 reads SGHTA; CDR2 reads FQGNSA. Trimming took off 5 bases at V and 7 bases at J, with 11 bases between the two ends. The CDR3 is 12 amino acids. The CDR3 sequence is CASSLPRGTQYF. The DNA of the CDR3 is TGTGCCAGCAGCCTACCCCGCGGGACCCAGTACTTC.